The clone carrying this T cell receptor beta chain was seen a handful of times. It was with a sample-barcoded 5' primer and a J-beta primer mix that a second PCR of roughly 7 to 12 cycles was run. A template-switch adaptor with 12 random nucleotides tagged each cDNA molecule. TCRdb itself ran the 5' RACE reads through MiXCR, one entry per CDR3 protein. The sample carries about 1.1 million distinct CDR3 sequences, around two fifths recorded once. V was cut by 2 bases and J by 9 bases, with 14 bases left in between. CDR3 length: 14 residues. Germline assignment: CDR1 MNHNY and CDR2 SVGAGI (reference sequence). The data originate from a study of blood T cells in healthy people across ages.

This receptor was taken from a man aged 18 to 35 in good health. The sequenced material came from blood. The chain links TRBV6-6 to TRBJ2-1; perhaps TRBD1 as D (6 bases). The CDR3 sequence: CASSYLGTISEQFF. The DNA of the CDR3 is TGTGCCAGCAGTTACCTGGGGACAATCTCTGAGCAGTTCTTC.